A single sample gave rise to the 20 T cell receptor beta chains below, sequenced in a study of early stage breast cancer tumors (dated by TCRdb to the late 2010s). The library was prepared using the immunoSEQ multiplex PCR assay. Sourced from immuneACCESS, this table was stored by TCRdb with only in-frame sequences that have V and J called. A share of the clones is absent; for the studies checked, an unresolved V gene accounts for under half, and the remainder has no known explanation. The sample table records under 45,000 clones; about 78% of these occur just once. The ten top clones hold about 6.8% of the sample. Material: blood. Receptors were obtained from a person aged 45-65 years with breast cancer.

This clone turned up a few times. DNA of the CDR3: TGCGCCAGCAGCCAACTTAAGGGGGACACTGAAGCTTTCTTT. This sequence encodes CASSQLKGDTEAFF. The chain recombines TRBV4-1 with TRBJ1-1; D is possibly TRBD1 (6 bases). CDR3 size: 14 residues. Trimming took 2 bases from V and 3 from J, leaving 10 bases between them. Germline lookup yields CDR1 MGHRA and CDR2 YSYEKL.

This clone was found once. The chain has TRBV6-5 and TRBJ1-3, with TRBD1 matching 8 bases. Losses at the gene ends were 5 bases for V and 4 bases for J; bases not matched to a gene: 4. The CDR3 runs to 14 residues. CDR1 and CDR2 (germline): MNHEY, SVGAGI. The CDR3 protein is CASSPTGGGNTIYF. In DNA form, the CDR3 reads TGTGCCAGCAGTCCCACAGGGGGAGGAAACACCATATATTTT.

The V gene is TRBV28, the J gene TRBJ2-3, with 7 bases identical to TRBD2. The CDR3 sequence is 16 residues long. Germline CDR1 is MDHEN and CDR2 is SYDVKM. V lost 4 bases and J lost 0; bases outside the gene matches: 7. The CDR3 coding sequence is TGTGCCAGCAGTTCCATAGCGGGCCGTAGCACAGATACGCAGTATTTT. Encoded protein: CASSSIAGRSTDTQYF.

The table lists this clone with a few counts. This chain uses TRBV7-2 with TRBJ1-2; D gene unclear. The CDR3 has 15 residues. Trimming left V 6 bases short and J 2 bases short, with 16 bases between. The germline V gene has CDR1 SGHTA and CDR2 FQGNSA. The CDR3: CASRRSGTANYGYTF. The CDR3 nucleotides read TGTGCCAGCAGAAGATCTGGTACAGCCAACTATGGCTACACCTTC.

The genes are TRBV18 and TRBJ2-7; TRBD1 is a possible D gene (5 bases). The CDR3 covers 13 residues. The V and J ends lost 4 bases and 2 bases respectively, with 9 bases between them. CDR1 KGHSH and CDR2 LQKENI come from the germline V gene. CDR3 amino acids: CASSRSDTYEQYV. The CDR3 bases are TGTGCCAGCTCACGATCGGACACCTACGAGCAGTACGTC.

The chain uses TRBV6-1 and TRBJ2-7; tentative D call: TRBD1 (6 bases). The germline CDR1 and CDR2 sequences are MNHNS and SASEGT. The V end was cut by 1 base, the J end by 3 bases, with 13 bases between. The CDR3 contains 15 residues. Here the CDR3 DNA reads TGTGCCAGCAGTGAAGAGGGGGTGGCTCTCTACGAGCAGTACTTC. Translating gives CASSEEGVALYEQYF.

The chain has TRBV13 and TRBJ2-5; D not resolved. The CDR3 covers 14 residues. V shed 1 base and J shed 3 bases, with 9 bases lying between them. The germline gives CDR1 PRHDT, CDR2 FYEKMQ (reference sequence). The CDR3 is CASSLVVVEETQYF. CDR3 sequence (DNA): TGTGCCAGCAGCTTAGTGGTCGTAGAAGAGACCCAGTACTTC.

The chain employs TRBV5-5 and TRBJ2-3, with 7 positions matching TRBD2. CDR1 and CDR2 (germline): SGHKS, YYEKEE (reference sequence). The CDR3 length is 16 residues. Losses at the gene ends were 5 bases for V and 3 bases for J; bases not matched to a gene: 12. CDR3 bases: TGTGCCAGCAGGGGTCATACGGGGGAGGGGACAGATACGCAGTATTTT. Its protein product is CASRGHTGEGTDTQYF.

In its sample, this clone was seen once. The gene calls are TRBV27 and TRBJ2-7; 9 positions agree with TRBD1. J gave up 4 bases and V 5 bases, and 6 bases lay outside the gene matches. CDR3 length: 14 residues. The germline V gene encodes CDR1 MNHEY and CDR2 SMNVEV (reference sequence). The CDR3 loop reads CASSIGTGKYEQYF. In DNA, the CDR3 is TGTGCCAGCAGTATCGGGACAGGGAAGTACGAGCAGTACTTC.

The chain uses TRBV5-1 and TRBJ1-2; D remains unclear. CDR1 is SGHRS and CDR2 is YFSETQ in the germline V gene. The CDR3 has 15 amino acids. Trimming removed 0 bases at V and 7 bases at J, with 16 bases between. The CDR3 sequence: CASSLGPDSGFGYTF. The CDR3 coding sequence is TGCGCCAGCAGCTTGGGTCCGGACTCGGGCTTTGGCTACACCTTC.

This chain links TRBV5-1 with TRBJ2-1; 13 bases map to TRBD2. Germline V CDR1 and CDR2: SGHRS, YFSETQ. Trimming took 5 bases from V and 6 from J; bases not matched to a gene: 8. The CDR3 loop spans 16 amino acids. CDR3 region: CASSQTSGRMTNEQFF. The CDR3 coding sequence is TGCGCCAGCAGTCAGACTAGCGGGAGGATGACCAATGAGCAGTTCTTC. The full variable domain, rest sourced from reference TRBV5-1 and TRBJ2-1, is KAGVTQTPRYLIKTRGQQVTLSCSPISGHRSVSWYQQTPGQGLQFLFEYFSETQRNKGNFPGRFSGRQFSNSRSEMNVSTLELGDSALYLCASSQTSGRMTNEQFFGPGTRLTVL.

The chain joins TRBV27 to TRBJ2-7; TRBD2 is a possible D gene (6 bases). CDR1 MNHEY and CDR2 SMNVEV come from the germline V gene (reference sequence). CDR3 length: 14 residues. V lost 4 bases, J lost 3 bases, and 13 bases lay in between. The CDR3 nucleotides read TGTGCCAGCAGTTGGAGGGCAGGTAACTACGAGCAGTACTTC. Translation gives CASSWRAGNYEQYF.

The chain carries TRBV4-1 and TRBJ2-7; perhaps TRBD2 as D (6 bases). The V gene lost 4 bases and the J gene lost 1 base, with 14 bases spanning the gap. The CDR3 loop spans 15 amino acids. Germline V CDR1 and CDR2: MGHRA, YSYEKL. The CDR3 DNA follows: TGCGCCAGCAGCCTGTGGGGGGATCCTTCCTACGAGCAGTACTTC. Translation gives CASSLWGDPSYEQYF.

This clone came up a few times. The genes are TRBV4-3 and TRBJ1-1; TRBD1 is a possible D gene (6 bases). Germline CDR1 LGHNA, CDR2 YSLEER. The CDR3 contains 15 residues. Trimming took off 1 base at V and 4 bases at J, with 13 bases between the two ends. The CDR3 loop reads CASSQGSTGTTEAFF. As DNA, the CDR3 is TGCGCCAGCAGCCAAGGAAGTACAGGGACCACTGAAGCTTTCTTT.

The chain recombines TRBV6-1 with TRBJ1-1; D is possibly TRBD1 (6 bases). Germline CDR1 MNHNS, CDR2 SASEGT. This CDR3 comprises 14 residues. V was cut by 5 bases and J by 1 base, with 11 bases left in between. CDR3 DNA sequence: TGTGCCAGCAGTCTGACAGGCTCGAACACTGAAGCTTTCTTT. The encoded protein is CASSLTGSNTEAFF.

V usage is TRBV5-1 and J usage is TRBJ1-1, with D possibly being TRBD1 (6 bases). V was pared by 2 bases and J by 4 bases, with 15 bases between. Germline V gene lookup returns CDR1 SGHRS and CDR2 YFSETQ. The CDR3 runs to 15 residues. CDR3 residues: CASSLGQYGITEAFF. CDR3 DNA: TGCGCCAGCAGCTTAGGACAGTATGGAATCACTGAAGCTTTCTTT.

This clone was recorded only once. The rearrangement joins TRBV30 to TRBJ1-5; D unresolved. The germline CDR1 and CDR2 sequences are GTSNPN and SVGIG (reference sequence). The length of the CDR3 is 14 residues. V lost 2 bases and J lost 3, with 11 bases in between. CDR3 coding DNA: TGTGCCTGGAGTAGAGGGAAGGACAATCAGCCCCAGCATTTT. It codes for CAWSRGKDNQPQHF.

This chain links TRBV29-1 with TRBJ2-7; TRBD1 matches at 9 bases. There are 13 residues in the CDR3. Losses at the gene ends were 4 bases for V and 4 bases for J; bases not matched to a gene: 5. Looked up from germline, CDR1 is SQVTM and CDR2 is ANQGSEA. CDR3 residues: CSVGPGQGYEQYF. The CDR3 region has the DNA TGCAGCGTTGGCCCGGGACAGGGATACGAGCAGTACTTC.

This clone was detected a few times. V is TRBV14 and J is TRBJ1-1; D may be TRBD1 (5 bases). The germline CDR1 and CDR2 sequences are SGHDN and FVKESK. The CDR3 sequence is 13 residues long. V dropped 4 bases and J dropped 2 bases, with 8 bases sitting between them. CDR3 DNA: TGTGCCAGCAGCCCGACAGTAAACACTGAAGCTTTCTTT. Its translation is CASSPTVNTEAFF.

The gene calls are TRBV5-6 and TRBJ1-5; D may be TRBD1 (6 bases). The CDR3 loop spans 14 amino acids. V lost 3 bases and J lost 5, with 12 bases in between. Germline V gene data show CDR1 as SGHDT and CDR2 as YYEEEE. The CDR3 DNA follows: TGTGCCAGCAGCTGGGGGCCCCTTGATCAGCCCCAGCATTTT. Encoded protein: CASSWGPLDQPQHF.